One and the same sample provided the 20 T cell receptor beta chains below, sequenced in a study of T cell changes during pregnancy in multiple sclerosis. The table came from immunoSEQ multiplex PCR; TCRdb's copy has only in-frame clones and leaves some out. The sample has about 79,000 clones; 93% are singletons. The source material was peripheral blood, sampled in the second trimester of pregnancy. The origin of the receptors is a female donor in good health, enrolled as a control in a pregnancy study.

The chain uses TRBV7-2 and TRBJ2-5, with 7 bases lining up with TRBD1. Unmatched junction bases numbered 6, after V lost 5 bases and J lost 3 bases. The CDR3 loop spans 14 amino acids. The V gene's germline CDR1 is SGHTA and CDR2 FQGNSA. The CDR3: CASSLATGKETQYF. CDR3 sequence (DNA): TGTGCCAGCAGCCTCGCGACAGGGAAAGAGACCCAGTACTTC.

The rearrangement joins TRBV18 to TRBJ2-5; TRBD2 aligns across 11 bases. This CDR3 region has 15 residues. Germline V CDR1 and CDR2: KGHSH, LQKENI. The ends lost 2 bases at V and 3 bases at J; junction bases unmatched: 2. In nucleotides, the CDR3 is TGTGCCAGCTCACCAATGGGACTAGCGGAAGAGACCCAGTACTTC. It specifies CASSPMGLAEETQYF.

V usage is TRBV9 and J usage is TRBJ2-1; 9 bases align to TRBD1. The trim removed 0 bases at V and 8 bases at J, leaving 9 bases unmatched. Germline-derived CDR1 and CDR2 are SGDLS and YYNGEE. There are 16 residues in the CDR3. CDR3 in amino acids: CASSVGPGQGPHEQFF. In DNA, the CDR3 is TGTGCCAGCAGCGTAGGCCCGGGACAGGGTCCCCATGAGCAGTTCTTC.

V and J are TRBV7-2 and TRBJ1-2; TRBD1 aligns across 7 bases. V dropped 2 bases and J dropped 0; count of bases not matched to a gene: 9. CDR1 and CDR2 from the germline V gene are SGHTA and FQGNSA. The CDR3 runs 17 residues. This chain's CDR3 is CASSLSPYRGANYGYTF. CDR3 sequence (DNA): TGTGCCAGCAGCTTAAGTCCCTACAGGGGAGCTAACTATGGCTACACCTTC.

J is TRBJ2-1 and V is TRBV5-1; 10 bases fit TRBD2. CDR1 and CDR2 (germline): SGHRS, YFSETQ. The CDR3 covers 16 residues. Trimming cost V 0 bases and J 5 bases; bases outside gene matches: 5. The DNA of the CDR3 is TGCGCCAGCAGCTTGGCGAGCGGGGGGGTCCACAATGAGCAGTTCTTC. Protein sequence: CASSLASGGVHNEQFF.

This chain connects TRBV6-6 to TRBJ1-2; a weak D match, TRBD1 (5 bases). V was cut by 0 bases and J by 3 bases, with 8 bases left in between. Germline CDR1 MNHNY, CDR2 SVGAGI (reference sequence). The CDR3 contains 14 residues. CDR3 amino acids: CASSYSIRDYGYTF. In nucleotides, the CDR3 is TGTGCCAGCAGTTACTCGATCAGGGACTATGGCTACACCTTC.

CDR3 residues: CATGGAGRYNEQFF. CDR3 coding DNA: TGTGCCACTGGGGGGGCCGGCCGCTACAATGAGCAGTTCTTC. This chain uses TRBV15 with TRBJ2-1; the D gene is possibly TRBD2 (7 bases). Trimming removed 9 bases from V and 3 bases from J, with 15 bases in between. The germline gives CDR1 LNHNV, CDR2 YYDKDF (reference sequence). This CDR3 contains 14 residues.

The chain employs TRBV19 and TRBJ1-1; D is possibly TRBD1 (6 bases). This CDR3 is 15 amino acids long. V lost 5 bases to trimming and J lost 5 bases, with 18 bases between them. Germline V CDR1 and CDR2: LNHDA, SQIVND (reference sequence). The CDR3 bases are TGTGCCAGTAGTCCAGGGGCAGGGGTTGGGACTGAAGCTTTCTTT. This codes for CASSPGAGVGTEAFF.

The CDR3 loop is CASKGGIYNSPLHF. The DNA for the CDR3 is TGTGCCAGTAAGGGAGGAATCTATAATTCACCCCTCCACTTT. The chain has TRBV19 and TRBJ1-6, with unresolved D. The V end lost 7 bases, the J end lost 3 bases, and 10 bases lay between the germline ends. The length of the CDR3 is 14 residues. The germline V gene has CDR1 LNHDA and CDR2 SQIVND (reference sequence). The whole variable domain, filled in from reference TRBV19 and TRBJ1-6, reads DGGITQSPKYLFRKEGQNVTLSCEQNLNHDAMYWYRQDPGQGLRLIYYSQIVNDFQKGDIAEGYSVSREKKESFPLTVTSAQKNPTAFYLCASKGGIYNSPLHFGNGTRLTVT.

This clone was observed once. The V and J genes are TRBV30 and TRBJ2-5; 10 bases are shared with TRBD2. The last part of the DNA fits TRBJ2-7 better; the J call may be wrong. Germline V gives CDR1 GTSNPN, CDR2 SVGIG (reference sequence). This CDR3 region has 15 residues. The DNA for the CDR3 is TGTGCCTGGAGTGTACCCAGCGGGGGGGCGTACGAGCAGTACTTC. This translates into CAWSVPSGGAYEQYF.

The chain couples TRBV18 to TRBJ2-1; 8 bases agree with TRBD1. This CDR3 has 13 residues. CDR1 is KGHSH and CDR2 is LQKENI in the germline V gene. With 5 bases clipped from V and 6 bases from J, the junction kept 3 bases outside the gene matches. The CDR3: CASSDTGGNEQFF. The CDR3 DNA reads as TGTGCCAGCTCAGACACAGGGGGCAATGAGCAGTTCTTC.

The J gene is TRBJ2-2, the V gene TRBV27, with D possibly matching TRBD1 (6 bases). The CDR3 contains 15 residues. The V end was cut by 6 bases, the J end by 6 bases, with 17 bases between. Germline V CDR1 and CDR2: MNHEY, SMNVEV (reference sequence). The CDR3 DNA reads as TGTGCCAGCAGCCCGTCTCCCAGGGGATCCGGGGAGCTGTTTTTT. Its translation is CASSPSPRGSGELFF.

This chain connects TRBV7-9 to TRBJ1-5, with a tentative D call TRBD1 (6 bases). From germline, CDR1 is SEHNR and CDR2 FQNEAQ (reference sequence). The CDR3 is 15 amino acids. Trimming removed 4 bases from V and 2 bases from J, with 12 bases in between. The CDR3 DNA follows: TGTGCCAGCAGCTCCGGGGACATCCGCAATCAGCCCCAGCATTTT. Encoded protein: CASSSGDIRNQPQHF.

J is TRBJ1-1 and V is TRBV19; 7 nucleotides match TRBD1. V trimming: 6 bases; J trimming: 0 bases; junction bases outside the gene matches: 4. The germline V gene has CDR1 LNHDA and CDR2 SQIVND (reference sequence). The CDR3 is 14 residues long. CDR3 sequence reads: CASRRQGLNTEAFF. The DNA of the CDR3 is TGTGCCAGTAGACGACAGGGATTGAACACTGAAGCTTTCTTT.

J is TRBJ2-5 and V is TRBV4-2; the match to TRBD2 covers 13 bases. The V gene end was trimmed by 1 base and the J gene end by 1 base; junction bases not matched to a gene: 3. The V gene's germline CDR1 is LGHNA and CDR2 YNFKEQ. This CDR3 is built from 17 residues. This CDR3 reads CASSQVRTSGGQETQYF. The CDR3 bases are TGTGCCAGCAGCCAAGTTCGGACTAGCGGGGGCCAAGAGACCCAGTACTTC.

The chain has TRBV27 and TRBJ1-6; tentatively, D is TRBD1 (6 bases). The V end lost 5 bases, the J end lost 5 bases, and 7 bases lay between the germline ends. Germline CDR1 MNHEY, CDR2 SMNVEV (reference sequence). This CDR3 comprises 13 residues. The CDR3, as DNA: TGTGCCAGCAGTCGACAGGATAATTCACCCCTCCACTTT. Protein: CASSRQDNSPLHF.

CDR3 sequence: CASSQEFRSEAFF. The CDR3 region has the DNA TGCGCCAGCAGCCAAGAGTTCCGTTCGGAAGCTTTCTTT. The rearrangement joins TRBV4-1 to TRBJ1-1; D call uncertain. Germline-derived CDR1 and CDR2 are MGHRA and YSYEKL. CDR3 length equals 13 residues. The V end lost 0 bases, the J end lost 8 bases, and 10 bases lay between the germline ends.

This sequence joins TRBV7-2 and TRBJ2-3; TRBD2 agrees at 7 bases. The J segment lost 6 bases and the V segment lost 1 base, leaving 13 bases of the junction unmatched. Germline-derived CDR1 and CDR2 are SGHTA and FQGNSA. The CDR3 consists of 17 residues. The CDR3: CASSLEWGRGVSDTQYF. CDR3 DNA sequence: TGTGCCAGCAGCTTAGAGTGGGGACGGGGGGTGTCGGATACGCAGTATTTT.

The chain joins TRBV11-1 to TRBJ2-1, with D possibly being TRBD1 (8 bases). V was trimmed by 6 bases and J by 7 bases, leaving 19 bases between them. CDR1 and CDR2 from the germline V gene are SGHAT and FQDESV (reference sequence). The CDR3 totals 15 residues. CDR3 DNA sequence: TGTGCCAGCAGATTTGCTCTACAGGGGGGGAATGAGCAGTTCTTC. This gives the protein CASRFALQGGNEQFF.

This rearrangement joins TRBV2 to TRBJ2-7; tentative D call: TRBD2 (6 bases). Germline V gene lookup returns CDR1 SNHLY and CDR2 FYNNEI. CDR3 length equals 14 residues. V lost 8 bases and J lost 3, with 17 bases in between. CDR3 amino acids: CASRGSQAIYEQYF. Written as DNA, the CDR3 is TGTGCCAGCCGGGGGAGTCAGGCGATCTACGAGCAGTACTTC.